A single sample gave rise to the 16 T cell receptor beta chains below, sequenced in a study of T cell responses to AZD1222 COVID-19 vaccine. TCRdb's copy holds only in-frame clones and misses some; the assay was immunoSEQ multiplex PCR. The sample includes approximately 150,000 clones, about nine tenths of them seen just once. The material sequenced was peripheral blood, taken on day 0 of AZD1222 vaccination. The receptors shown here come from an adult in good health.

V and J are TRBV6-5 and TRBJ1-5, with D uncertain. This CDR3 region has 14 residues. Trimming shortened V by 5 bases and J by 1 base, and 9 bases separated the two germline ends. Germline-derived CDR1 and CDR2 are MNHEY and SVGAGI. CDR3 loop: CASSPQLSNQPQHF. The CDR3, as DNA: TGTGCCAGCAGTCCACAGCTCAGCAATCAGCCCCAGCATTTT.

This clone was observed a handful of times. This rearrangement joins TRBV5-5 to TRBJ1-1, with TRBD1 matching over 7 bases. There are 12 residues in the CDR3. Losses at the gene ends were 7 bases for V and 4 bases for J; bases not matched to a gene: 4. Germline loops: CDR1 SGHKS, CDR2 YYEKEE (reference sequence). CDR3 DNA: TGTGCCAGCGCCCCAGGGGGCACTGAAGCTTTCTTT. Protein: CASAPGGTEAFF.

CDR3 bases: TGTGCCAGCAGCCCTCCGGGGCCCTATGCGCAGTATTTT. As protein: CASSPPGPYAQYF. The chain recombines TRBV7-2 with TRBJ2-3; D possibly matches TRBD1 or TRBD2 (5 bases each). The CDR3 runs 13 residues. The V gene lost 5 bases and the J gene lost 10 bases, with 16 bases spanning the gap. Germline CDR1 and CDR2: SGHTA and FQGNSA.

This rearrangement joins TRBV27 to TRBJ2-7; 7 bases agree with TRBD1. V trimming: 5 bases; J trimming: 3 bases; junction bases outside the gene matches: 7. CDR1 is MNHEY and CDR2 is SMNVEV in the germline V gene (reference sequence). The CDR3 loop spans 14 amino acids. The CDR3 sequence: CASSTSGQSYEQYF. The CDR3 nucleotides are TGTGCCAGCAGTACCTCGGGACAGAGCTACGAGCAGTACTTC.

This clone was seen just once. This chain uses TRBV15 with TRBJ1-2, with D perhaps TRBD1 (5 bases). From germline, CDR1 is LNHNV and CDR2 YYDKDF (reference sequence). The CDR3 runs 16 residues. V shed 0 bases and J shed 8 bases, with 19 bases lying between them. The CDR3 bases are TGTGCCACCAGCAGAGATCAAGGGGCCTCAGTTAAAGGCTACACCTTC. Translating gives CATSRDQGASVKGYTF. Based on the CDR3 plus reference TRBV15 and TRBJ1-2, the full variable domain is DAMVIQNPRYQVTQFGKPVTLSCSQTLNHNVMYWYQQKSSQAPKLLFHYYDKDFNNEADTPDNFQSRRPNTSFCFLDIRSPGLGDTAMYLCATSRDQGASVKGYTFGSGTRLTVV.

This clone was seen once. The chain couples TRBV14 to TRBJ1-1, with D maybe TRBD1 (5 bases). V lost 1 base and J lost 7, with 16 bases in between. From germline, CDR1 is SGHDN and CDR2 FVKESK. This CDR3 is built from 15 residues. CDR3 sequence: CASSQVHGGKGEAFF. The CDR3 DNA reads TGTGCCAGCAGCCAAGTTCATGGGGGTAAGGGTGAAGCTTTCTTT.

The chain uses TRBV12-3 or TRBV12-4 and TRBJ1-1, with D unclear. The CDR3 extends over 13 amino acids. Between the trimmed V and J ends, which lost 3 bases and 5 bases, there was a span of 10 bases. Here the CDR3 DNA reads TGTGCCAGCAGTTTCGGGAGGTGGACTGAAGCTTTCTTT. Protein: CASSFGRWTEAFF.

The CDR3 here is CASSLVVTGDSRGYTF. Written as DNA, the CDR3 is TGCGCCAGCAGCTTGGTTGTGACAGGGGACAGTCGGGGCTACACCTTC. The rearrangement uses TRBV5-1 and TRBJ1-2; 8 bases line up with TRBD1. CDR1 is SGHRS and CDR2 is YFSETQ in the germline V gene. This CDR3 is 16 amino acids long. With V trimmed by 0 bases and J by 8 bases, 12 bases remained unmatched.

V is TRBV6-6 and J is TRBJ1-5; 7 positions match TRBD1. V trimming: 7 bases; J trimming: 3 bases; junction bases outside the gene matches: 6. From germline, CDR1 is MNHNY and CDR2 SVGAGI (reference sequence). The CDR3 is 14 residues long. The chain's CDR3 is CASTDRVDNQPQHF. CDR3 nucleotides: TGTGCCAGCACCGACAGGGTTGACAATCAGCCCCAGCATTTT.

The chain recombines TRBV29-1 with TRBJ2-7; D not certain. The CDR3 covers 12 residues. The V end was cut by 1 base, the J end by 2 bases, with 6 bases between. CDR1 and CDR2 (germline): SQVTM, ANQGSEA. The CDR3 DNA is TGCAGCGTTGAAGTGGCGACCTACGAGCAGTACTTC. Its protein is CSVEVATYEQYF.

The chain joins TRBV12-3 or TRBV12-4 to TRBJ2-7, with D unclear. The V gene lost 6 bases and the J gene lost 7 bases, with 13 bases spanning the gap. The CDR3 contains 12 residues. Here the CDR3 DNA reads TGTGCCAGCAGCCCCCGAAGGGAAGAGCAGTACTTC. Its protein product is CASSPRREEQYF.

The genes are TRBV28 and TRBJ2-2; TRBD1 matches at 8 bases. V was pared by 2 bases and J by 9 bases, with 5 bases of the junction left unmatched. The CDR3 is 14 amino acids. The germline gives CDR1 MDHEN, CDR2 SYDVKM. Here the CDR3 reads CASSLGQGARELFF. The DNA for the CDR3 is TGTGCCAGCAGTTTAGGGCAGGGGGCGCGGGAGCTGTTTTTT. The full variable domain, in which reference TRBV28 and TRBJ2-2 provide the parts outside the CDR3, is DVKVTQSSRYLVKRTGEKVFLECVQDMDHENMFWYRQDPGLGLRLIYFSYDVKMKEKGDIPEGYSVSREKKERFSLILESASTNQTSMYLCASSLGQGARELFFGEGSRLTVL.

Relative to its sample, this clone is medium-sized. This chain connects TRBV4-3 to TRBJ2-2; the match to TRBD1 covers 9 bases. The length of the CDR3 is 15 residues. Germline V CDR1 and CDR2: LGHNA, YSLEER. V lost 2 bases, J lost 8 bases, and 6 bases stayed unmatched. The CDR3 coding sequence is TGCGCCAGCAGCCAAAGGACAGGGGTTGAGGGGGAGCTGTTTTTT. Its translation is CASSQRTGVEGELFF.

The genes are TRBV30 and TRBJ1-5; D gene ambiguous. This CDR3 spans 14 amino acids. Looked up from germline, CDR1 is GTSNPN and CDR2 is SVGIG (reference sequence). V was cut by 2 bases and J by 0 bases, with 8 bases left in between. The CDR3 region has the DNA TGTGCCTGGAGTACGGAGAATAGCAATCAGCCCCAGCATTTT. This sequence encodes CAWSTENSNQPQHF.

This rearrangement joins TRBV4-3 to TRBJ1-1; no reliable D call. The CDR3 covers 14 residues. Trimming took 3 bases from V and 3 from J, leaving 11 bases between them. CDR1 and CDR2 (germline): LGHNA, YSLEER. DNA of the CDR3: TGCGCCAGCAGCCATAACCGGCCGTACACTGAAGCTTTCTTT. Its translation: CASSHNRPYTEAFF.

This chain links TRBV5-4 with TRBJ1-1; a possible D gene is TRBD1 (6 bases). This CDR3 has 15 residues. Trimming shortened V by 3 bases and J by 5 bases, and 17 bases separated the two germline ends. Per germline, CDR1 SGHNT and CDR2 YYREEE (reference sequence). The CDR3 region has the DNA TGTGCCAGCAGCTGGACACAGGGAAAGTATACTGAAGCTTTCTTT. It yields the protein CASSWTQGKYTEAFF.